The present T cell receptor (beta chain) was sequenced within a study of cytomegalovirus exposure and HLA in healthy donors. Overall study results and limits: With later analysis, a missense DCLRE1C variant became linked to TCR beta V- and J-gene trimming. Later examination showed HLA-associated TCR beta chains had greater clonal expansion than equally common others. With further analysis later on, most CMV-associated TCR beta chains appeared HLA-restricted.

Likely unrecorded immune exposures existed in these nominally healthy donors. Note on this clone: Its antigen remains unknown.

Primers: 60 Vbeta forward and 13 Jbeta reverse. Sequenced by immunoSEQ multiplex PCR; TCRdb stores in-frame clones only, minus some. The data contain about 190,000 clones, around 80% of them singletons. CDR1 SQVTM and CDR2 ANQGSEA come from the germline V gene. This CDR3 is 14 amino acids long. The chain links TRBV29-1 to TRBJ2-5; the match to TRBD2 covers 7 bases. The closer fit of TRBJ2-7 to the DNA end suggests the J call may be wrong. Specimen: PBMCs. The source of this sequence is a woman younger than 45 in good health and CMV-seronegative. CDR3 DNA: TGCAGCGTTGAAGGGGGGAGGGGTCGGGGCGAGCAGTACTTC. Translation gives CSVEGGRGRGEQYF.